Presented here are 14 T cell receptor beta chains from one specimen sequenced in a study of blood T cell repertoires in COVID-19. Assay: immunoSEQ multiplex PCR; the TCRdb copy retains only in-frame clones and omits some. The data show approximately 260,000 clones, about 91% seen once. Sequencing was done on a sample of PBMCs or T cells enriched from blood (not recorded which). The receptors originated from a woman aged 40 to 55 with acute COVID-19.

The rearrangement links TRBV7-9 to TRBJ1-3; D is possibly TRBD1 (5 bases). This CDR3 contains 16 residues. Trimming pared 5 bases from V and 0 bases from J, leaving 14 bases between. Germline loops: CDR1 SEHNR, CDR2 FQNEAQ (reference sequence). CDR3 bases: TGTGCCAGCAGCCCAGGGCCCTCCGCCTCTGGAAACACCATATATTTT. Its protein product is CASSPGPSASGNTIYF.

The chain links TRBV7-2 to TRBJ2-7; 10 bases map to TRBD1. The CDR3 loop spans 15 amino acids. Per germline, CDR1 SGHTA and CDR2 FQGNSA. Germline trimming cut 0 bases from V and 2 bases from J; bases unmatched to any gene: 1. DNA of the CDR3: TGTGCCAGCAGCTTAGCGACAGGGGGCCCCTACGAGCAGTACTTC. It specifies CASSLATGGPYEQYF. Full variable domain (remainder filled in from reference TRBV7-2 and TRBJ2-7): GAGVSQSPSNKVTEKGKDVELRCDPISGHTALYWYRQSLGQGLEFLIYFQGNSAPDKSGLPSDRFSAERTGGSVSTLTIQRTQQEDSAVYLCASSLATGGPYEQYFGPGTRLTVT.

The chain uses TRBV7-2 and TRBJ1-1; D uncertain. The CDR3 loop spans 14 amino acids. V dropped 3 bases and J dropped 0 bases, with 8 bases sitting between them. Looked up from germline, CDR1 is SGHTA and CDR2 is FQGNSA. The CDR3 DNA reads TGTGCCAGCAGCTTGTCCGCGGTGAACACTGAAGCTTTCTTT. As protein: CASSLSAVNTEAFF.

This chain joins TRBV27 and TRBJ1-6; D gene ambiguous. V lost 0 bases and J 0 bases, leaving 6 bases between the germline ends. This CDR3 is 16 amino acids long. CDR1 and CDR2 (germline): MNHEY, SMNVEV (reference sequence). The CDR3 reads CASSLSVSSYNSPLHF. The CDR3 DNA sequence: TGTGCCAGCAGTTTATCCGTGAGCTCCTATAATTCACCCCTCCACTTT.

In its sample, this clone was seen a few times. The chain is built from TRBV28 and TRBJ1-4; D is unresolved. Germline V CDR1 and CDR2: MDHEN, SYDVKM. The germline V and J ends were trimmed by 4 bases and 4 bases, with 19 bases remaining between them. This CDR3 contains 17 residues. The CDR3: CASSSQETTRDNEKLFF. Here the CDR3 DNA reads TGTGCCAGCAGTTCTCAGGAGACGACTCGGGATAATGAAAAACTGTTTTTT. Filled out from reference TRBV28 and TRBJ1-4, the complete variable domain reads DVKVTQSSRYLVKRTGEKVFLECVQDMDHENMFWYRQDPGLGLRLIYFSYDVKMKEKGDIPEGYSVSREKKERFSLILESASTNQTSMYLCASSSQETTRDNEKLFFGSGTQLSVL.

The chain uses TRBV4-2 and TRBJ2-5; D is possibly TRBD2 (5 bases). The V and J ends lost 1 base and 5 bases respectively, with 11 bases between them. CDR1 is LGHNA, CDR2 YNFKEQ, per germline. CDR3 length: 14 amino acids. In DNA, the CDR3 is TGTGCCAGCAGCCAAGGTTCGGACTCTGAGACCCAGTACTTC. It translates to CASSQGSDSETQYF.

This clone was detected only once. The chain uses TRBV28 and TRBJ2-7; a weak D match, TRBD2 (6 bases). CDR1 and CDR2 from the germline V gene are MDHEN and SYDVKM. The CDR3 runs to 15 residues. Trimming removed 3 bases from V and 6 bases from J, with 18 bases in between. The CDR3 bases are TGTGCCAGCAGTTTTCGGGGGAATCATCGTGGCGAGCAGTACTTC. Amino acids: CASSFRGNHRGEQYF.

This rearrangement joins TRBV5-4 to TRBJ1-5, with 8 bases matching TRBD1. Germline loops: CDR1 SGHNT, CDR2 YYREEE (reference sequence). The CDR3 spans 15 residues. With V trimmed by 2 bases and J by 5 bases, 6 bases remained unmatched. The CDR3: CASSLQGVGDQPQHF. As DNA, the CDR3 is TGTGCCAGCAGCTTACAGGGGGTCGGGGATCAGCCCCAGCATTTT.

The chain has TRBV7-2 and TRBJ1-1; D is perhaps TRBD1 (5 bases). The CDR3 runs to 13 residues. The V end lost 7 bases, the J end lost 5 bases, and 14 bases lay between the germline ends. The germline CDR1 and CDR2 sequences are SGHTA and FQGNSA. This chain's CDR3 is CASTNGGRTEAFF. As DNA, the CDR3 is TGTGCCAGCACCAATGGGGGGAGAACTGAAGCTTTCTTT.

The rearrangement uses TRBV7-9 and TRBJ2-4, with 9 bases identical to TRBD1. Germline lookup yields CDR1 SEHNR and CDR2 FQNEAQ (reference sequence). The CDR3 covers 17 residues. J gave up 6 bases and V 1 base, and 10 bases lay outside the gene matches. DNA of the CDR3: TGTGCCAGCAGCTTAGGGGGACCAAGGACAGGGGCAAACATTCAGTACTTC. Protein: CASSLGGPRTGANIQYF.

As concerns this clone: A read error may produce the germline difference seen at one junction end. The chain joins TRBV7-9 to TRBJ2-1, with 15 nucleotides matching TRBD2. This CDR3 has 15 amino acids. Germline V gives CDR1 SEHNR, CDR2 FQNEAQ (reference sequence). The CDR3 DNA sequence: TGTGCCAGCAGCCTAACGGGACTAGCGGGAGGATCCCGCATCTTC. Amino acid sequence: CASSLTGLAGGSRIF.

The chain combines TRBV28 with TRBJ2-7, with 8 bases lining up with TRBD2. The V gene end was trimmed by 5 bases and the J gene end by 1 base; junction bases not matched to a gene: 10. This CDR3 is built from 16 residues. Germline values: CDR1 MDHEN, CDR2 SYDVKM. In DNA, the CDR3 is TGTGCCAGCAGTCCCTCCGGGAGGGGCAGGTCCTACGAGCAGTACTTC. Residues: CASSPSGRGRSYEQYF.

The CDR3 DNA is TGTGCCAGCAGTTTATACATTGGCGGAGGGGAGACCCAGTACTTC. Translated, it gives CASSLYIGGGETQYF. J is TRBJ2-5 and V is TRBV28, with D maybe TRBD2 (6 bases). Trimming took 1 base from V and 5 from J, leaving 14 bases between them. From germline, CDR1 is MDHEN and CDR2 SYDVKM. This CDR3 is 15 amino acids long.

The rearrangement joins TRBV5-6 to TRBJ1-2; 7 bases match TRBD1. The CDR3 spans 15 residues. The germline CDR1 and CDR2 sequences are SGHDT and YYEEEE. After removal of 2 bases from V and 4 bases from J, the junction contained 8 bases not matched to a gene. The chain's CDR3 is CASSLQGIPPYGYTF. CDR3 sequence (DNA): TGTGCCAGCAGCTTACAGGGGATCCCTCCCTATGGCTACACCTTC.